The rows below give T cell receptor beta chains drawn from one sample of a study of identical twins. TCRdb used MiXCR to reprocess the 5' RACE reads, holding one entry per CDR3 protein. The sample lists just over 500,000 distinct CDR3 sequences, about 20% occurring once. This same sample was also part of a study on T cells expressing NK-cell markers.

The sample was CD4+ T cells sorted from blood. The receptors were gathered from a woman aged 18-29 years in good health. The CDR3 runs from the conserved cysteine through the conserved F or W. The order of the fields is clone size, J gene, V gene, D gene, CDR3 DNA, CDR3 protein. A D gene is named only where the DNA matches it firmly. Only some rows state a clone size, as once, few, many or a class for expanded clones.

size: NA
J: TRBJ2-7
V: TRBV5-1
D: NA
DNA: TGCGCCAGCAGCCCGAGTAGTACCGAGCAGTACTTC
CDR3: CASSPSSTEQYF

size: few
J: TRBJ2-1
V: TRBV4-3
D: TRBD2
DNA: TGCGCCAGCAGCCGCAATCTAGCGGAGTTCTACAATGAGCAGTTCTTC
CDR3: CASSRNLAEFYNEQFF

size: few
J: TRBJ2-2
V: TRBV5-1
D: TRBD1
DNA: TGCGCCAGCAGGCAACAGGGGTTCACCGGGGAGCTGTTTTTT
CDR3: CASRQQGFTGELFF

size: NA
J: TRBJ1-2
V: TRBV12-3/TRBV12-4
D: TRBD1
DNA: TGTGCCAGCAGGCGACAGGGTACGGCTAACTATGGCTACACCTTC
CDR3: CASRRQGTANYGYTF

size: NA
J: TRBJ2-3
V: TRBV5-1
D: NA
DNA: TGCGCCAGCAGCTTGTGGGCGGGGTCCAGCACAGATACGCAGTATTTT
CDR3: CASSLWAGSSTDTQYF

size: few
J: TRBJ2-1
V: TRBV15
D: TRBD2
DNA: TGTGCCACCAGCAGAGATCCCAGCGGGAGGGCCACTAATGAGCAGTTCTTC
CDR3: CATSRDPSGRATNEQFF

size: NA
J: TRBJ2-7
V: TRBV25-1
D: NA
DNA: TGTGCCAGCAGTGAAACGTATCCCCCCTACGAGCAGTACTTC
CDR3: CASSETYPPYEQYF

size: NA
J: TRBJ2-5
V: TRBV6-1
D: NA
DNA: TGTGCCAGCAGATCCCTACAGGGACCACAAGAGACCCAGTACTTC
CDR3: CASRSLQGPQETQYF

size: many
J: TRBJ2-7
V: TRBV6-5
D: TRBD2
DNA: TGTGCCAGCAGTTACTTCATAACTAGCGGGAGTTACGAGCAGTACTTC
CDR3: CASSYFITSGSYEQYF

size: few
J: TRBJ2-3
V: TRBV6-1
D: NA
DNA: TGTGCCAGCAGGGAGGGCCGGAGCACAGATACGCAGTATTTT
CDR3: CASREGRSTDTQYF

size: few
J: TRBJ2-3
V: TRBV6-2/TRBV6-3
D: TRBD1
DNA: TGTGCCAGCAGCTACAGGACAGGCGGGACAGATACGCAGTATTTT
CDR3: CASSYRTGGTDTQYF

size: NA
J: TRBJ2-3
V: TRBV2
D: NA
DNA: TGTGCCAGCAGACGGGGGGCCAGTCAGGTAGATACGCAGTATTTT
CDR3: CASRRGASQVDTQYF

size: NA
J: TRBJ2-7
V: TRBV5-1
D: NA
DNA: TGCGCCAGCAGCTCCCCTAGGTCCGCCTACGAGCAGTACTTC
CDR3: CASSSPRSAYEQYF

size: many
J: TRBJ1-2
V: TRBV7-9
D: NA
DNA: TGTGCCAGCAGCTTCGGTAACGGGGGGAACTATGGCTACACCTTC
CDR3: CASSFGNGGNYGYTF

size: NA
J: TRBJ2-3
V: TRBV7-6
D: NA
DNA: TGTGCCAGCAGCTTAAAGCCCGCCAGCCTGGATACGCAGTATTTT
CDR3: CASSLKPASLDTQYF

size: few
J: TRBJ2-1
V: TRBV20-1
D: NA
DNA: TGCAGTGCTAGCGGGGAACTCGCTTACAATGAGCAGTTCTTC
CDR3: CSASGELAYNEQFF

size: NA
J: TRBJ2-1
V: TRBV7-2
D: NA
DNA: TGTGCCAGCAGCTTAAATTGGGAAACGGGAGTAATCTTCTTC
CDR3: CASSLNWETGVIFF

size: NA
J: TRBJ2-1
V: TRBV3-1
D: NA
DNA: TGTGCCAGCAGCCAATTCGTGGGGGGACCCAATGAGCAGTTCTTC
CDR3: CASSQFVGGPNEQFF

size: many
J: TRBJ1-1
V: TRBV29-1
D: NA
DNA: TGCAGCGTTGCGGGGCCGAACACTGAAGCTTTCTTT
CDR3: CSVAGPNTEAFF

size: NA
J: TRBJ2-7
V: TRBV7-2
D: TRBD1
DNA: TGTGCCAGCAGCTTAGCTAGAGGTGGGGACAGTTTCGAGCAGTACTTC
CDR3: CASSLARGGDSFEQYF

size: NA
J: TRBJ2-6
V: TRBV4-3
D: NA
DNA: TGCGCCAGCAGCCCTAAACACAGCTCTGGGGCCAACGTCCTGACTTTC
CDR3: CASSPKHSSGANVLTF

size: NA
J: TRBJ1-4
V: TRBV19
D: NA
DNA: TGTGCCAGTACCCCAACGGGTGAAAAACTGTTTTTT
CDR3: CASTPTGEKLFF

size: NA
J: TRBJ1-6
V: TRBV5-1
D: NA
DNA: TGCGCCAGCCAGCAGCCCCCGCTATATAATTCACCCCTCCACTTT
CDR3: CASQQPPLYNSPLHF

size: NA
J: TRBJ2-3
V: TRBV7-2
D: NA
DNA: TGTGCCAGCAGCCCATTAGCGGCAGCCGGTAATACGCAGTATTTT
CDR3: CASSPLAAAGNTQYF

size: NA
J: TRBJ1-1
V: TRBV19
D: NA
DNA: TGTGCCAGCTCCTGGGACACCATGAACACTGAAGCTTTCTTT
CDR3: CASSWDTMNTEAFF

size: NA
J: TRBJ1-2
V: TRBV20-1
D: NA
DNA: TGCAGTGCTCCTGGGGGGCAGGCCGGCGGCTACACCTTC
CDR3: CSAPGGQAGGYTF

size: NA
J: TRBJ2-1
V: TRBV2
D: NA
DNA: TGTGCCTCTCGGGATCGGGGGATCGATGAGCAGTTCTTC
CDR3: CASRDRGIDEQFF

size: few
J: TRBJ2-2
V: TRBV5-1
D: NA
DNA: TGCGCCAGCGGGCAAAACACCGGGGAGCTGTTTTTT
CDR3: CASGQNTGELFF

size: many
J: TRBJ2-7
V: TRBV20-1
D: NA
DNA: TGCAGTGCTAGAGAGAGAAGAAACGAGCAGTACTTC
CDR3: CSARERRNEQYF

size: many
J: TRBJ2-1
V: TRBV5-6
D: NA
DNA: TGTGCCAGCAGCAATCTCTGGCGGGACTTCAATGAGCAGTTCTTC
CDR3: CASSNLWRDFNEQFF

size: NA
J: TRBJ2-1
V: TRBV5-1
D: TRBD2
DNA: TGCGCCAGCAGCCCCCCGGGACTAGCGGCCTACAATGAGCAGTTCTTC
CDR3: CASSPPGLAAYNEQFF

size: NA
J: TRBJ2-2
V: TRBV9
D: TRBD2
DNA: TGTGCCAGCAGCACCACCCCCGGGGGGGGTGACACCGGGGAGCTGTTTTTT
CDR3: CASSTTPGGGDTGELFF

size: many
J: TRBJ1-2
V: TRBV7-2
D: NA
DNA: TGTGCCAGCAGCTTAGGACGGGAGCGAGGCTACACCTTC
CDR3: CASSLGRERGYTF

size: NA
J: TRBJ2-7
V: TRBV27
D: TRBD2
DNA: TGTGCCAGCAGAATAGCGGGGGACACCTACGAGCAGTACTTC
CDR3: CASRIAGDTYEQYF

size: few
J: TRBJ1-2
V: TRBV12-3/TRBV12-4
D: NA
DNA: TGTGCCAGCCAACAGGGAGGGGCCTATGGCTACACCTTC
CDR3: CASQQGGAYGYTF

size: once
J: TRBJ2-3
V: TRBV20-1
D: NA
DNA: TGCAGTGCCCTCTTCCGCAGCACAGATACGCAGTATTTT
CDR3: CSALFRSTDTQYF

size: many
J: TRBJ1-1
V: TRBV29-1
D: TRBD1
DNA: TGCAGCGCACGACAGGGCCGGACTGAAGCTTTCTTT
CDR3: CSARQGRTEAFF

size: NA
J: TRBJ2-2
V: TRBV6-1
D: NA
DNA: TGTGCCAGCAGTGAACGGGATACCGGGGAGCTGTTTTTT
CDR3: CASSERDTGELFF

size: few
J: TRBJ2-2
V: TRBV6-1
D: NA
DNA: TGTGCCAGCAGTGTTGGGCAACACACCGGGGAGCTGTTTTTT
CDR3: CASSVGQHTGELFF

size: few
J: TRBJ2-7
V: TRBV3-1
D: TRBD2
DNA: TGTGCCAGCAGCCACGTCGGGGGAGGGCCCAACGAGCAGTACTTC
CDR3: CASSHVGGGPNEQYF

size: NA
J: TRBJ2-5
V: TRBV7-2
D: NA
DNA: TGTGCCAGCAGGAGGACCCCAGGGACCCAGTACTTC
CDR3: CASRRTPGTQYF

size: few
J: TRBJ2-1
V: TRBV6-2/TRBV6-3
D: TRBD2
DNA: TGTGCCAGCAGTTACTCCCCTCCTAGCGGGGTCTACAATGAGCAGTTCTTC
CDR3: CASSYSPPSGVYNEQFF

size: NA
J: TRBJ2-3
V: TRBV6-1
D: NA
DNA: TGTGCCAGCAGGGAAGCGGACACAGATACGCAGTATTTT
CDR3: CASREADTDTQYF

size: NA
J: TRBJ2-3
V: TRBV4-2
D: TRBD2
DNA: TGTGCCAGCAGCCAAGAAGCTAGCGGGGTCCAAGATACGCAGTATTTT
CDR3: CASSQEASGVQDTQYF

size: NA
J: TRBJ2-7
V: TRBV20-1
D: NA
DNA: TGCAGTGCTAAGAGGGACCTAACTTACGAGCAGTACTTC
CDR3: CSAKRDLTYEQYF

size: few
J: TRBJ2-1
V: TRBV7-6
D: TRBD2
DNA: TGTGCCAGCAGCCGAACCGGGACTAGAAATGAGCAGTTCTTC
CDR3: CASSRTGTRNEQFF

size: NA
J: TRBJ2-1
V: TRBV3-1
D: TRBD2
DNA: TGTGCCAGCAGCCTCAAAGGGGCCGGGGGGTACAATGAGCAGTTCTTC
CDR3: CASSLKGAGGYNEQFF

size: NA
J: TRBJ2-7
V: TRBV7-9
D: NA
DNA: TGTGCCAGCAGCTTAGCGGTAGTAGCGACAACCTACGAGCAGTACTTC
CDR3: CASSLAVVATTYEQYF

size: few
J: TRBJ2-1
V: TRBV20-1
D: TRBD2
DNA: TGCAGTGCTAGTTTGTTACTAGCGGGCAGCTCCTACAATGAGCAGTTCTTC
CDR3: CSASLLLAGSSYNEQFF

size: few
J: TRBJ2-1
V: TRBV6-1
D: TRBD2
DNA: TGTGCCAGCAGGATCCAACTAGCGGGAGGCCCCGATGAGCAGTTCTTC
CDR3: CASRIQLAGGPDEQFF

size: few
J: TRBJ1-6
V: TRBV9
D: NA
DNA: TGTGCCAGCAGCGTCTTGGGGAATTCACCCCTCCACTTT
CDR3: CASSVLGNSPLHF

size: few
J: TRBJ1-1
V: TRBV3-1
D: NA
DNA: TGTGCCAGCAGCCAAGGCGGCGTTTGGGCTTTCTTT
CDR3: CASSQGGVWAFF

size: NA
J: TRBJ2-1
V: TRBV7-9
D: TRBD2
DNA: TGTGCCAGCAGCTTGGACAAGGGGCGGGAGAATGAGCAGTTCTTC
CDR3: CASSLDKGRENEQFF

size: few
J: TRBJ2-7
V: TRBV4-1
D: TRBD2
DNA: TGCGCCAGCAGCCAAGGACTAGCGGTTCCCTACGAGCAGTACTTC
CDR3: CASSQGLAVPYEQYF

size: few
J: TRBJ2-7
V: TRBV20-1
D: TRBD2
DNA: TGCAGTGCTACCACTAGCGGGCAAACCTACGAGCAGTACTTC
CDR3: CSATTSGQTYEQYF

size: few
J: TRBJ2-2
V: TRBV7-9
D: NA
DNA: TGTGCCGCCCAGGTGGGAATCGCCGGGGAGCTGTTTTTT
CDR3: CAAQVGIAGELFF

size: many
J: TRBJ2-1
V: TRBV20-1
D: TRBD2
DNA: TGCAGTGCTAGAGATTTGACTAGCGGGGGGCTTGAGCAGTTCTTC
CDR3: CSARDLTSGGLEQFF

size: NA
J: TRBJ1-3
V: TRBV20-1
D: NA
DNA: TGCAGTGCTAGTCGGGACAACTCTCTCGGCTCGTGGTTT
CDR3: CSASRDNSLGSWF

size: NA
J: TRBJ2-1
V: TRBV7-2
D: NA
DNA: TGTGCCAGCAGCGCAAGCGAGGGGGGCGAGCAGTTCTTC
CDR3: CASSASEGGEQFF